One and the same sample provided the 22 T cell receptor beta chains below, sequenced in a study of regulatory T cells in long-lasting Graves disease. Specified time point: newly diagnosed GD, antithyroid drugs for less than 3 months. RNA from PBMCs was the source of the TCR library. Both iRepertoire HTBI primers and Arm-PCR of CDR3 regions were used to build the TCR beta libraries. TCRdb processed the multiplex PCR reads anew with MiXCR; each CDR3 protein has one entry. The repertoire holds around 480,000 distinct CDR3 sequences, with roughly 15% as singletons. The same data also contributed to another study, on T cells in Graves' hyperthyroidism and ophthalmopathy.

The input for sequencing was peripheral blood mononuclear cells (PBMCs), taken at new diagnosis, from a patient treated with antithyroid drugs. These receptors were obtained from a middle-aged woman with Graves disease.

There are many counts of this clonotype. The genes are TRBV6-1 and TRBJ1-1, with D tentatively TRBD1 (5 bases). The CDR3 has 15 residues. Looked up from germline, CDR1 is MNHNS and CDR2 is SASEGT. V was clipped by 8 bases and J by 0 bases, with 16 bases between them. The DNA of the CDR3 is TGTGCCAGCGGGGACCATAAACTAATGAACACTGAAGCTTTCTTT. This translates into CASGDHKLMNTEAFF.

The sample holds many counts of this clonotype. The V gene is TRBV6-1, the J gene TRBJ2-3, with TRBD1 identical over 9 bases. The CDR3 is made up of 15 amino acids. V trimming: 3 bases; J trimming: 1 base; junction bases outside the gene matches: 2. The V gene's germline CDR1 is MNHNS and CDR2 SASEGT. CDR3 protein: CASSDTGGRTDTQYF. CDR3 sequence (DNA): TGTGCCAGCAGTGACACAGGGGGCCGCACAGATACGCAGTATTTT.

In its sample, this clonotype was seen many times. This rearrangement joins TRBV6-1 to TRBJ1-5; D is unclear. This CDR3 spans 15 amino acids. Germline CDR1 MNHNS, CDR2 SASEGT. V was cut by 6 bases and J by 2 bases, with 14 bases left in between. The CDR3 sequence is CASRPGSFGNQPQHF. CDR3 DNA sequence: TGTGCCAGCAGACCCGGGAGTTTTGGCAATCAGCCCCAGCATTTT.

This clonotype was seen ten or more times. V usage is TRBV3-1 and J usage is TRBJ2-5; maybe TRBD2 (5 bases). The germline V and J ends were trimmed by 1 base and 2 bases, with 5 bases remaining between them. This CDR3 spans 13 amino acids. Germline loops: CDR1 LGHDT, CDR2 YNNKEL (reference sequence). This CDR3 is CASSQGLQETQYF. For the CDR3, the DNA is TGTGCCAGCAGCCAAGGACTACAAGAGACCCAGTACTTC.

This clonotype was picked up many times. This chain links TRBV9 with TRBJ1-1; no clear D. The length of the CDR3 is 16 residues. CDR1 and CDR2 from the germline V gene are SGDLS and YYNGEE. V was trimmed by 0 bases and J by 0 bases, leaving 12 bases between them. In DNA, the CDR3 is TGTGCCAGCAGCGTAGAGATCGGGGAAATGAACACTGAAGCTTTCTTT. This encodes CASSVEIGEMNTEAFF.

This chain uses TRBV2 with TRBJ2-1; 11 bases line up with TRBD2. The junction had 17 bases not matched to a gene; V was cut back by 3 bases and J by 16 bases. The germline CDR1 and CDR2 sequences are SNHLY and FYNNEI. The length of the CDR3 is 16 residues. As DNA, the CDR3 is TGTGCCAGCAGTGACGGGACTAGCGGCCTAAGGGCACGACAATTCTTC. Amino acid sequence: CASSDGTSGLRARQFF.

The table lists this clonotype with many counts. This rearrangement joins TRBV25-1 to TRBJ2-7, with TRBD1 matching over 8 bases. Trimming cost V 2 bases and J 3 bases; bases outside gene matches: 6. From germline, CDR1 is MGHDK and CDR2 SYGVNS. This CDR3 has 15 amino acids. CDR3 bases: TGTGCCAGCAGTGAACGACAGGGGCTGGTCTACGAGCAGTACTTC. This translates into CASSERQGLVYEQYF.

This clonotype was counted ten times or more. V usage is TRBV2 and J usage is TRBJ1-5; D is perhaps TRBD1 (5 bases). Trimming removed 4 bases from V and 5 bases from J, with 12 bases in between. The CDR3 has 14 residues. Germline V gene lookup returns CDR1 SNHLY and CDR2 FYNNEI. DNA for the CDR3: TGTGCCAGCAGTGGAGACAGTGGTTATCAGCCCCAGCATTTT. This encodes CASSGDSGYQPQHF.

This clonotype was seen repeatedly, ten times or more. The chain uses TRBV5-4 and TRBJ1-2, with 8 nucleotides matching TRBD1. The germline V gene encodes CDR1 SGHNT and CDR2 YYREEE (reference sequence). The length of the CDR3 is 15 residues. With 4 bases clipped from V and 6 bases from J, the junction kept 11 bases outside the gene matches. This CDR3 is CASSPDRDMVHGYTF. The CDR3 DNA reads TGTGCCAGCAGCCCGGACAGGGACATGGTGCATGGCTACACCTTC. The entire variable domain, with the rest obtained from reference TRBV5-4 and TRBJ1-2, is as follows: ETGVTQSPTHLIKTRGQQVTLRCSSQSGHNTVSWYQQALGQGPQFIFQYYREEENGRGNFPPRFSGLQFPNYSSELNVNALELDDSALYLCASSPDRDMVHGYTFGSGTRLTVV.

This chain links TRBV4-1 with TRBJ1-2; 7 nucleotides match TRBD1. Per germline, CDR1 MGHRA and CDR2 YSYEKL. The V segment lost 4 bases and the J segment 0 bases; nucleotides outside the gene matches: 5. The CDR3 runs to 15 residues. CDR3 DNA: TGCGCCAGCAGCCGTGGGACAGAGGCTAACTATGGCTACACCTTC. Protein: CASSRGTEANYGYTF.

The V call is TRBV2, the J call TRBJ1-6; 8 bases are a match to TRBD1. Germline-derived CDR1 and CDR2 are SNHLY and FYNNEI. This CDR3 region has 14 residues. V trimming: 8 bases; J trimming: 9 bases; junction bases outside the gene matches: 9. This chain's CDR3 is CASAGQGSGSPLHF. In DNA form, the CDR3 reads TGTGCCAGCGCCGGACAGGGTTCGGGTTCACCCCTCCACTTT.

As concerns this clonotype: A read error may explain this, as a much larger clone is one base away. The CDR3 region is CASSLAVVEQYF. The DNA of the CDR3 is TGTGCCAGCAGCTTAGCAGTGGTCGAGCAGTACTTC. This chain connects TRBV7-2 to TRBJ2-7; the D is unclear. Per the germline V gene, CDR1 is SGHTA and CDR2 is FQGNSA. Deletions cut 0 bases from V and 6 bases from J, with 6 bases between. The CDR3 covers 12 residues.

The chain couples TRBV18 to TRBJ2-1; either TRBD1 or TRBD2 may supply D (6 bases each). The CDR3 extends over 14 amino acids. From germline, CDR1 is KGHSH and CDR2 LQKENI. V lost 5 bases and J lost 7, with 15 bases in between. The CDR3 nucleotides read TGTGCCAGCTCAGCCAACGGGGGCATAAATGAGCAGTTCTTC. This translates into CASSANGGINEQFF.

The rearrangement links TRBV28 to TRBJ2-7, with D possibly matching TRBD1 (5 bases). The germline V gene has CDR1 MDHEN and CDR2 SYDVKM. Deletions cut 3 bases from V and 5 bases from J, with 11 bases between. The CDR3 length is 13 residues. The DNA of the CDR3 is TGTGCCAGCAGTTTGAGGACACCAAACGAGCAGTACTTC. Protein product: CASSLRTPNEQYF.

V is TRBV12-3 or TRBV12-4 and J is TRBJ1-1; no clear D gene. The CDR3 length is 11 residues. The V end was cut by 8 bases, the J end by 6 bases, with 10 bases between. The CDR3 sequence: CASCRSSEAFF. As DNA, the CDR3 is TGTGCCAGCTGTAGGTCCTCTGAAGCTTTCTTT.

This clonotype was detected only a few times. This sequence joins TRBV12-3 or TRBV12-4 and TRBJ2-3; D possibly corresponds to TRBD1 (6 bases). This CDR3 is built from 16 residues. V was pared by 5 bases and J by 0 bases, with 15 bases between. The CDR3 spells CASSPWGLISTDTQYF. The CDR3 bases are TGTGCCAGCAGTCCCTGGGGGCTTATAAGCACAGATACGCAGTATTTT.

This clonotype came up many times. The chain carries TRBV3-1 and TRBJ1-4, with a tentative D call TRBD1 (5 bases). CDR3 length: 16 residues. Per germline, CDR1 LGHDT and CDR2 YNNKEL (reference sequence). Trimming removed 0 bases from V and 3 bases from J, with 11 bases in between. The chain's CDR3 is CASSQETAGANEKLFF. CDR3 sequence (DNA): TGTGCCAGCAGCCAAGAAACTGCGGGGGCTAATGAAAAACTGTTTTTT.

This clonotype was picked up many times. The chain uses TRBV30 and TRBJ2-7, with D perhaps TRBD2 (5 bases). Germline loops: CDR1 GTSNPN, CDR2 SVGIG (reference sequence). The CDR3 sequence is 17 residues long. Deletions cut 4 bases from V and 0 bases from J, with 22 bases between. CDR3 in amino acids: CAWTPPYGLSSSYEQYF. The CDR3 nucleotides are TGTGCCTGGACGCCCCCTTATGGACTGTCAAGCTCCTACGAGCAGTACTTC.

V usage is TRBV19 and J usage is TRBJ2-1, with no clear D. From germline, CDR1 is LNHDA and CDR2 SQIVND (reference sequence). The CDR3 covers 11 residues. V was pared by 6 bases and J by 6 bases, with 6 bases between. The CDR3 region is CASRHSNEQFF. The CDR3 nucleotides are TGTGCCAGTAGACACTCCAATGAGCAGTTCTTC.

This clonotype was counted a few times. The chain carries TRBV7-2 and TRBJ1-1; D is possibly TRBD1 (5 bases). Per germline, CDR1 SGHTA and CDR2 FQGNSA. This CDR3 contains 17 residues. Trimming pared 1 base from V and 0 bases from J, leaving 15 bases between. In DNA, the CDR3 is TGTGCCAGCAGCTTAGTCGGGACGCCGGGGCTGAACACTGAAGCTTTCTTT. Translating it yields CASSLVGTPGLNTEAFF.

This clonotype was seen many times. This chain connects TRBV12-3 or TRBV12-4 to TRBJ1-2, with 8 nucleotides matching TRBD1. There are 13 residues in the CDR3. Trimming cost V 4 bases and J 12 bases; bases outside gene matches: 10. CDR3 coding DNA: TGTGCCAGCAGTTCAAACGCGCAGGGGGCGCACACCTTC. It translates to CASSSNAQGAHTF.

This clonotype was detected only a few times. The genes are TRBV2 and TRBJ2-6, with D possibly being TRBD1 or TRBD2 (5 bases each). This CDR3 has 16 residues. V shed 11 bases and J shed 1 base, with 18 bases lying between them. CDR1 and CDR2 (germline): SNHLY, FYNNEI. CDR3 region: CAGCFGAPSGANVLTF. The CDR3 region has the DNA TGTGCCGGGTGCTTCGGGGCGCCTTCTGGGGCCAACGTCCTGACTTTC.